Listed below are T cell receptor beta chains from one sample, sequenced in a study of CD8 T cells in Susac syndrome. TCRdb reprocessed the immunoSEQ multiplex PCR reads via MiXCR and lists one record per CDR3 protein. The sample lists just over 150,000 distinct CDR3 sequences, approximately 95% occurring once. Sequenced: CD4+ T cells from PBMCs. The receptors originated from a human donor with Susac syndrome. The CDR3 runs from the conserved cysteine through the conserved F or W. D genes are given only for firm matches. Clone sizes are given selectively: once, few, many, or a class where the clone is expanded.

CASSLSGQGLSWDTEAFF TGTGCCAGCAGCCTTTCGGGACAGGGGCTCTCTTGGGACACTGAAGCTTTCTTT TRBJ1-1 18 . TRBD1 TRBV4-2
CSARGQGANGELFF TGCAGTGCTAGAGGACAGGGGGCGAACGGGGAGCTGTTTTTT TRBJ2-2 14 . TRBD1 TRBV20-1
CASSLSGENSPLHF TGCGCCAGCAGCTTGTCAGGGGAAAATTCACCCCTCCACTTT TRBJ1-6 14 once . TRBV5-1
CASRRGSGNTIYF TGTGCCAGCAGACGGGGCTCCGGAAACACCATATATTTT TRBJ1-3 13 . . TRBV25-1
CASSTGLYNEQFF TGTGCCAGCAGCACGGGACTTTACAATGAGCAGTTCTTC TRBJ2-1 13 . . TRBV3-1
CASSIRQGNTDTQYF TGTGCCAGCTCAATAAGACAGGGCAACACAGATACGCAGTATTTT TRBJ2-3 15 . TRBD1 TRBV18
CASSSPRGTPWNTEAFF TGTGCCAGCAGTTCCCCGCGGGGGACACCATGGAACACTGAAGCTTTCTTT TRBJ1-1 17 once . TRBV12-3/TRBV12-4
CASSSHGGGIVNEQFF TGTGCCAGCAGCTCGCATGGCGGCGGGATTGTAAATGAGCAGTTCTTC TRBJ2-1 16 . . TRBV7-9
CSARDPRSPYGYTF TGCAGTGCTAGAGATCCACGGAGCCCCTATGGCTACACCTTC TRBJ1-2 14 . . TRBV20-1
CSASSLANEKLFF TGCAGTGCTAGTTCCCTAGCTAATGAAAAACTGTTTTTT TRBJ1-4 13 . . TRBV20-1
CASSLRDTQETQYF TGTGCCAGCAGCCTCCGGGACACACAAGAGACCCAGTACTTC TRBJ2-5 14 . . TRBV5-6
CASNPLAGLSDTQYF TGTGCCAGCAACCCACTAGCGGGGTTGTCAGATACGCAGTATTTT TRBJ2-3 15 . TRBD2 TRBV6-2/TRBV6-3
CSVPGQGALEQYF TGCAGCGTCCCGGGACAGGGGGCCCTCGAGCAGTACTTC TRBJ2-7 13 . TRBD1 TRBV29-1
CASSRGLQGYEQYF TGTGCCAGCAGCCGCGGCCTCCAGGGGTACGAGCAGTACTTC TRBJ2-7 14 . . TRBV3-1
CATSARTGRQPQHF TGTGCCACCAGCGCGCGGACAGGGCGTCAGCCCCAGCATTTT TRBJ1-5 14 . TRBD1 TRBV15
CSAEGGNEQFF TGCAGTGCTGAGGGCGGCAATGAGCAGTTCTTC TRBJ2-1 11 once . TRBV20-1
CASSPSSGVITF TGTGCCAGTAGTCCCTCCTCTGGGGTGATCACCTTC TRBJ1-2 12 once . TRBV19
CASSAGTSRKETQYF TGTGCCAGCAGCGCCGGGACTAGCCGGAAAGAGACCCAGTACTTC TRBJ2-5 15 . TRBD2 TRBV7-9
CASSQLDAGTTEAFF TGTGCCAGCAGCCAACTGGATGCGGGGACCACTGAAGCTTTCTTT TRBJ1-1 15 . . TRBV5-6
CASSPLLGLGQYF TGTGCCAGTAGTCCCCTCTTGGGGCTGGGGCAGTACTTC TRBJ2-7 13 . . TRBV19
CASSQSGLRSSYNEQFF TGTGCCAGCAGCCAATCGGGACTCCGGAGCTCCTACAATGAGCAGTTCTTC TRBJ2-1 17 . . TRBV7-8
CASSQESSFGLAGANVLTF TGTGCCAGCAGCCAAGAAAGCAGCTTTGGGTTGGCGGGGGCCAACGTCCTGACTTTC TRBJ2-6 19 . . TRBV3-1
CASSLTGPELLSF TGTGCCAGCAGCTTAACGGGCCCCGAGCTTCTTAGTTTC TRBJ2-4 13 . . TRBV7-9
CASSGTSSGNTIYF TGTGCCAGCTCCGGGACAAGCTCTGGAAACACCATATATTTT TRBJ1-3 14 . . TRBV6-5
CASSLLGSASGANVLTF TGTGCCAGCAGTTTGTTGGGGTCAGCCTCTGGGGCCAACGTCCTGACTTTC TRBJ2-6 17 . . TRBV27
CASRGSSSYNEQFF TGTGCCAGCAGAGGGTCGAGCTCCTACAATGAGCAGTTCTTC TRBJ2-1 14 . . TRBV12-3/TRBV12-4
CSVELAGASNEQFF TGCAGCGTAGAACTAGCGGGGGCTTCAAATGAGCAGTTCTTC TRBJ2-1 14 . TRBD2 TRBV29-1
CASKPGTGGYEQYF TGTGCCAGCAAGCCCGGGACAGGGGGCTACGAGCAGTACTTC TRBJ2-7 14 . TRBD1 TRBV2
CASSPGPPGTQYF TGTGCCAGCAGCCCGGGACCCCCGGGGACCCAGTACTTC TRBJ2-5 13 . . TRBV5-4